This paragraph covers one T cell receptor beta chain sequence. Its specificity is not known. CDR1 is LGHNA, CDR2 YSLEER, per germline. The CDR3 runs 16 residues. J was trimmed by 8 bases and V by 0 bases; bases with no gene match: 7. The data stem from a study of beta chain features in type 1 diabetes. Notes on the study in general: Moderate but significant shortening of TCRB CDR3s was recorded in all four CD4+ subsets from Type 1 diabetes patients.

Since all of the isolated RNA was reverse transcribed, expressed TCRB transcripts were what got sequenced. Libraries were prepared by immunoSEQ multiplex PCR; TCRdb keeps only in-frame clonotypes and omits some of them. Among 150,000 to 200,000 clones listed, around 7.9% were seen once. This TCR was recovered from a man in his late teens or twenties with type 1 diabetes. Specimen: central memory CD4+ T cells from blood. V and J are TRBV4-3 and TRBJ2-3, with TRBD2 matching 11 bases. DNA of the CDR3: TGCGCCAGCAGCCAAGATATAGCGGGGGGGATATCTACGCAGTATTTT. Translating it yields CASSQDIAGGISTQYF.